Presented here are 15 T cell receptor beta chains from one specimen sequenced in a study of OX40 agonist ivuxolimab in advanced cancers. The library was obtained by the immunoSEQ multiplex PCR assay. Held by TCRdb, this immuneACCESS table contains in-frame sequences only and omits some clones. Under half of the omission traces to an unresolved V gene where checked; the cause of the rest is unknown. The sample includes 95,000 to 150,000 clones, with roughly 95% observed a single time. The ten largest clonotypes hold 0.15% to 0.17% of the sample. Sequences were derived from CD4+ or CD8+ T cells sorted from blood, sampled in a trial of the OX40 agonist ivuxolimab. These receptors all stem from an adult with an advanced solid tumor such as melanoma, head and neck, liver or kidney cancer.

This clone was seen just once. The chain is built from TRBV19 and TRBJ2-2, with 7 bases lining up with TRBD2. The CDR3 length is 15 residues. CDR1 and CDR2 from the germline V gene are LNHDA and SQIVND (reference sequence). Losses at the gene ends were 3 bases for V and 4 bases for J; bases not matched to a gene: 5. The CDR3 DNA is TGTGCCAGTAGTATGGGGAGCGGGGTCACCGGGGAGCTGTTTTTT. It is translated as CASSMGSGVTGELFF.

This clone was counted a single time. CDR3 region: CASRSPGAPLHF. Written as DNA, the CDR3 is TGTGCCAGCAGATCCCCCGGGGCACCCCTCCACTTT. The V call is TRBV5-4, the J call TRBJ1-6; D not resolved. The V end lost 5 bases, the J end lost 11 bases, and 11 bases lay between the germline ends. The germline CDR1 and CDR2 sequences are SGHNT and YYREEE (reference sequence). The CDR3 covers 12 residues.

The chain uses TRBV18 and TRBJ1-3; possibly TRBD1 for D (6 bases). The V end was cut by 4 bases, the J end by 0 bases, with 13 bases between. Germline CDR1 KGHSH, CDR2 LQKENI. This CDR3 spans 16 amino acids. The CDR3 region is CASSRLDSISGNTIYF. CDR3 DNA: TGTGCCAGCTCACGCCTGGACAGCATCTCTGGAAACACCATATATTTT.

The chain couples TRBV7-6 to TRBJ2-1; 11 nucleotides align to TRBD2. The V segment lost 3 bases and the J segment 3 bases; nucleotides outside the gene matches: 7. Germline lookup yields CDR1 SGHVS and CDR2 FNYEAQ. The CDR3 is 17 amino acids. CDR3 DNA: TGTGCCAGCAGCTTGAATAGCGGGAGGGTAAACTACAATGAGCAGTTCTTC. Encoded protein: CASSLNSGRVNYNEQFF.

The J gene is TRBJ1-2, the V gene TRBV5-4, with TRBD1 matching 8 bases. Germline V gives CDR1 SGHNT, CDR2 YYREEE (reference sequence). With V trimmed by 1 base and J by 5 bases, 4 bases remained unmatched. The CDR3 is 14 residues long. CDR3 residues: CASSLLQGAYGYTF. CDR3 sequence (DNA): TGTGCCAGCAGCTTGTTGCAGGGGGCATATGGCTACACCTTC.

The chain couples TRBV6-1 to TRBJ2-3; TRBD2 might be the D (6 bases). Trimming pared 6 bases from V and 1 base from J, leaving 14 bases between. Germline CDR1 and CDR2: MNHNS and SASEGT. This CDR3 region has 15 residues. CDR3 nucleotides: TGTGCCAGCAGGAAGCCGGGACTGGGCACAGATACGCAGTATTTT. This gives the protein CASRKPGLGTDTQYF.

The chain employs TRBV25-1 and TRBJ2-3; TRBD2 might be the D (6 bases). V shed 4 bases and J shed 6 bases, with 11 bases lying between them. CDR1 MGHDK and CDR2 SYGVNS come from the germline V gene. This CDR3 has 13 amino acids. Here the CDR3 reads CASSVMRGDTQYF. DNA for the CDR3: TGTGCCAGCAGTGTAATGCGGGGTGATACGCAGTATTTT.

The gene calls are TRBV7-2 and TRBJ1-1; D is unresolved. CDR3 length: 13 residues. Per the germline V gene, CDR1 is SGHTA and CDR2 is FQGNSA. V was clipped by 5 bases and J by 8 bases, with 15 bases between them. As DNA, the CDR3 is TGTGCCAGCAGCCCTCGCCGGGGATCCGAAGCTTTCTTT. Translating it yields CASSPRRGSEAFF.

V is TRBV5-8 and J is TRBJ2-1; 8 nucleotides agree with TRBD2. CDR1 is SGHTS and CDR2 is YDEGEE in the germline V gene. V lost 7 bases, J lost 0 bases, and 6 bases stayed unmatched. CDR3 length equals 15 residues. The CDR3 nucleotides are TGTGCCAGCCTCCGCGGGGGGAGCTCCTACAATGAGCAGTTCTTC. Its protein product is CASLRGGSSYNEQFF. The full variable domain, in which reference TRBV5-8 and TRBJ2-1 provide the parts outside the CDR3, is EAGVTQSPTHLIKTRGQQATLRCSPISGHTSVYWYQQALGLGLQFLLWYDEGEERNRGNFPPRFSGRQFPNYSSELNVNALELEDSALYLCASLRGGSSYNEQFFGPGTRLTVL.

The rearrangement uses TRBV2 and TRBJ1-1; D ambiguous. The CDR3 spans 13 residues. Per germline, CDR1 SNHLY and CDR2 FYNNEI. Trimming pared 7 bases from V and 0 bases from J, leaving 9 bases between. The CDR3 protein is CASNRLMNTEAFF. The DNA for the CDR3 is TGTGCCAGCAACAGACTAATGAACACTGAAGCTTTCTTT.

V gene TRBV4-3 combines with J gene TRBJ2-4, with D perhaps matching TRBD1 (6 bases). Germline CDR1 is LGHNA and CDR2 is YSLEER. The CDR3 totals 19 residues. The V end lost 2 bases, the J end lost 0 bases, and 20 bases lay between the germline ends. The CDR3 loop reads CASSQRQGTGREAKNIQYF. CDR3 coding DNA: TGCGCCAGCAGCCAAAGGCAGGGAACAGGGAGAGAAGCCAAAAACATTCAGTACTTC.

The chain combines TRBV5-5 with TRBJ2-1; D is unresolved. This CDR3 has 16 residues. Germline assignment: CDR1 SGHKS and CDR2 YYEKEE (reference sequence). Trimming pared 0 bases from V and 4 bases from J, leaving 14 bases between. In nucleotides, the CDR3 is TGTGCCAGCAGCTTGGGAGTGTACAGTTTTTACAATGAGCAGTTCTTC. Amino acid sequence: CASSLGVYSFYNEQFF.

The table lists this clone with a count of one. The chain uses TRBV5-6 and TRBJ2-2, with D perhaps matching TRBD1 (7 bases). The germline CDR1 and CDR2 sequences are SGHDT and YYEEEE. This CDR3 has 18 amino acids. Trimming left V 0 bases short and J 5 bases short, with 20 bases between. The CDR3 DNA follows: TGTGCCAGCAGCTTGGTGGTGACAGGGAGGTTGAGGACCGGGGAGCTGTTTTTT. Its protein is CASSLVVTGRLRTGELFF. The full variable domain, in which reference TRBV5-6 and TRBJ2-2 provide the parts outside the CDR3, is DAGVTQSPTHLIKTRGQQVTLRCSPKSGHDTVSWYQQALGQGPQFIFQYYEEEERQRGNFPDRFSGHQFPNYSSELNVNALLLGDSALYLCASSLVVTGRLRTGELFFGEGSRLTVL.

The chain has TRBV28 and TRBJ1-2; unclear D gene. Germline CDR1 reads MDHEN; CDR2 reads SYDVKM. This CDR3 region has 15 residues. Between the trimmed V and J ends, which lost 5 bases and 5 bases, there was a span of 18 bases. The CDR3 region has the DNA TGTGCCAGCAGTCCCTTGACGGAGACCGCATATGGCTACACCTTC. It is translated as CASSPLTETAYGYTF.

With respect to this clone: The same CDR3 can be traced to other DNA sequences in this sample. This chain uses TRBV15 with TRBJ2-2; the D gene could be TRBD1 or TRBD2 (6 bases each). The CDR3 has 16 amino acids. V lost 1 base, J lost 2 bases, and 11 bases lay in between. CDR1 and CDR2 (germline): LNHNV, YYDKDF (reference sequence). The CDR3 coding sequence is TGTGCCACCAGCAGAGGGGGGGCAAGCAACACCGGGGAGCTGTTTTTT. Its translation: CATSRGGASNTGELFF.